This T cell receptor (beta chain) was found in a study of CD8+CD57+ T cells in acquired aplastic anemia. Regarding the study as a whole: CD8+ Simpson's diversity in patients was not significantly different from that in controls.

Both TCR beta VDJ combination and CDR3 sequence profiling were carried out. Genomic DNA was the template for this profiling. MiXCR, applied by TCRdb to the reads, yields one record per CDR3 protein. The repertoire consists of around 220,000 distinct CDR3 sequences, with roughly 45% occurring once and the leading ten covering about 20%. The sequenced patients had an expansion of CD8+CD57+ cells seen by flow cytometry. Each patient had severe acquired aplastic anemia. Trimming cost V 7 bases and J 0 bases, with 10 bases left between them. Germline V CDR1 and CDR2: SGHRS, YFSETQ. The length of the CDR3 is 13 residues. There are many counts of this clonotype. Its antigen remains unidentified.

The receptor was isolated from a human donor with aplastic anemia. The rearrangement links TRBV5-1 to TRBJ1-2, with a tentative D call TRBD1 (5 bases). Material for sequencing was sorted CD4+, CD8+, or CD8+CD57+ T cells (not recorded which) from PBMCs. The CDR3 spells CASRPTANYGYTF. For the CDR3, the DNA is TGCGCCAGCCGCCCGACAGCTAACTATGGCTACACCTTC. Combining the CDR3 with reference TRBV5-1 and TRBJ1-2 gives the whole variable domain KAGVTQTPRYLIKTRGQQVTLSCSPISGHRSVSWYQQTPGQGLQFLFEYFSETQRNKGNFPGRFSGRQFSNSRSEMNVSTLELGDSALYLCASRPTANYGYTFGSGTRLTVV.